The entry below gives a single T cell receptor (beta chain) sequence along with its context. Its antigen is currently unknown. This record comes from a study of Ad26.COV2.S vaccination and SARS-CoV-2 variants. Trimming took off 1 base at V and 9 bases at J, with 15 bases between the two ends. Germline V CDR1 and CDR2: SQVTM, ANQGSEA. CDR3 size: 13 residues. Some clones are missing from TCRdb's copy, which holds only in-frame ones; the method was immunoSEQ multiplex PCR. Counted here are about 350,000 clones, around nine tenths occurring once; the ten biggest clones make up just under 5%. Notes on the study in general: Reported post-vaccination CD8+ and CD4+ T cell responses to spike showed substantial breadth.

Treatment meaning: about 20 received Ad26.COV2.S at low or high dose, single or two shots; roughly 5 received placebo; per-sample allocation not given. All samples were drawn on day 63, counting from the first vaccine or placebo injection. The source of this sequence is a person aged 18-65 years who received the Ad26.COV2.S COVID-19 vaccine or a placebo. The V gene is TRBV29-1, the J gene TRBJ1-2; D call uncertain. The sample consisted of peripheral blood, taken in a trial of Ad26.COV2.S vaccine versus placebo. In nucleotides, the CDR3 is TGCAGCGTTGAAGCGAGTGCGCCGCTGAGCTACACCTTC. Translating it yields CSVEASAPLSYTF.